This entry features one T cell receptor (beta chain) sequence. Its target is unknown. The read finishes 3 residues shy of the CDR3 end, and the germline J gene is used to complete it. This specimen belongs to a study of T cells in women clearing cervical HPV infection. About the research overall: Controls' single incident HPV16 infection cleared within 12 months without precancer.

TCRdb's copy holds only in-frame clones and misses some; the assay was immunoSEQ multiplex PCR. Its table lists about 12,000 clones. V shed 5 bases, J shed 2 bases, and the junction held 6 bases outside the gene matches. Germline V gene data show CDR1 as SGHNT and CDR2 as YENEEA. This CDR3 is built from 14 residues. Overall study findings and caveats: Unknown T-cell numbers per sample may underlie the richness differences.

The sample was blood buffy coat. The source of this sequence is a woman aged 18 to 75 with a cervical HPV16 infection that either progressed to CIN3+ or cleared (not recorded which). V and J are TRBV11-3 and TRBJ2-7; 7 bases are shared with TRBD1. Incomplete CDR3 DNA: TGTGCCAGCAGCATAGGACAGGCCGCCTACGAG. It is translated as CASSIGQAAYE. The entire CDR3 sequence reads CASSIGQAAYEQYF.